These 21 T cell receptor beta chains originate from one sample sequenced in a study of beta chain features in type 1 diabetes. Reverse transcribing all isolated RNA meant expressed TCRB transcripts were sequenced. Repertoires were generated with immunoSEQ multiplex PCR, while TCRdb's copy carries only in-frame clones and drops some. The sample records hundreds of thousands of clones, over 8.5% being singletons. The sample comprised naive CD4+ T cells from blood. Every receptor here comes from a woman aged 18 to 35 in good health.

Here the CDR3 DNA reads TGTGCCAGCAGGGACAGGGGAAACTATGGCTACACCTTC. It specifies CASRDRGNYGYTF. This rearrangement joins TRBV25-1 to TRBJ1-2; 9 bases are shared with TRBD1. Germline trimming cut 6 bases from V and 2 bases from J; bases unmatched to any gene: 1. Germline loops: CDR1 MGHDK, CDR2 SYGVNS. This CDR3 is built from 13 residues.

V and J are TRBV12-5 and TRBJ2-5, with 9 bases aligning to TRBD1. CDR1 is LGHNT, CDR2 FRNRAP, per germline. Trimming cost V 6 bases and J 5 bases; bases outside gene matches: 10. CDR3 length: 15 residues. The CDR3 bases are TGTGCTAGTGGCCCTCCAGGACAGGGGTATGAGACCCAGTACTTC. This gives the protein CASGPPGQGYETQYF.

The chain employs TRBV29-1 and TRBJ1-1; 7 bases line up with TRBD1. V was pared by 7 bases and J by 1 base, with 6 bases of the junction left unmatched. Germline V CDR1 and CDR2: SQVTM, ANQGSEA. The CDR3 has 13 amino acids. The CDR3 is CSGSKGANTEAFF. The CDR3 DNA is TGCAGCGGGTCTAAGGGGGCGAACACTGAAGCTTTCTTT.

This clone was picked up a small number of times. V and J are TRBV19 and TRBJ1-6; the match to TRBD1 covers 11 bases. The junction had 6 bases not matched to a gene; V was cut back by 2 bases and J by 9 bases. Per the germline V gene, CDR1 is LNHDA and CDR2 is SQIVND (reference sequence). This CDR3 comprises 16 residues. DNA of the CDR3: TGTGCCAGTAGTATACCGGGACAGGGGGAGGCTTCACCCCTCCACTTT. Translated: CASSIPGQGEASPLHF.

This clone was observed a handful of times. The V and J genes are TRBV6-5 and TRBJ2-7, with 7 bases aligning to TRBD1. Germline V gene lookup returns CDR1 MNHEY and CDR2 SVGAGI. V gave up 5 bases and J gave up 2 bases; unmatched junction bases: 6. The CDR3 loop spans 14 amino acids. The CDR3, as DNA: TGTGCCAGCAGTACAGGGGCCATAGCCTACGAGCAGTACTTC. Translation gives CASSTGAIAYEQYF.

There are a few counts of this clone. The V and J genes are TRBV4-1 and TRBJ1-5; weak D call: TRBD1 (5 bases). The CDR3 consists of 15 residues. Trimming took 2 bases from V and 3 from J, leaving 11 bases between them. Germline values: CDR1 MGHRA, CDR2 YSYEKL. CDR3 amino acids: CASSQHTGFNQPQHF. CDR3 sequence (DNA): TGCGCCAGCAGCCAACACACAGGATTCAATCAGCCCCAGCATTTT.

This clone was found a few times. CDR3 nucleotides: TGTGCCAGCACCACCCCAGCACGGGGCTATGGCTACACCTTC. It yields the protein CASTTPARGYGYTF. The rearrangement uses TRBV28 and TRBJ1-2, with unresolved D. The CDR3 contains 14 residues. CDR1 is MDHEN, CDR2 SYDVKM, per germline. V gave up 7 bases and J gave up 4 bases, with 16 bases separating them.

The chain has TRBV6-1 and TRBJ1-6, with D perhaps matching TRBD1 (6 bases). The CDR3 has 17 residues. Trimming shortened V by 3 bases and J by 0 bases, and 12 bases separated the two germline ends. CDR1 MNHNS and CDR2 SASEGT come from the germline V gene. The CDR3 sequence: CASSEATGNSYNSPLHF. The CDR3 coding sequence is TGTGCCAGCAGTGAGGCGACAGGAAACTCCTATAATTCACCCCTCCACTTT.

This clone has more than one count but fewer than ten. The genes are TRBV5-6 and TRBJ1-2; D possibly corresponds to TRBD1 (5 bases). The germline gives CDR1 SGHDT, CDR2 YYEEEE. The CDR3 runs 15 residues. V was cut by 0 bases and J by 3 bases, with 12 bases left in between. The CDR3 sequence is CASSLGQVGDYGYTF. DNA of the CDR3: TGTGCCAGCAGCTTGGGGCAGGTAGGGGACTATGGCTACACCTTC.

The sample holds a few counts of this clone. The rearrangement links TRBV19 to TRBJ2-1; 11 nucleotides agree with TRBD2. The CDR3 has 16 amino acids. From germline, CDR1 is LNHDA and CDR2 SQIVND (reference sequence). With 4 bases clipped from V and 8 bases from J, the junction kept 10 bases outside the gene matches. This CDR3 reads CASSRLAGGPPHEQFF. The CDR3 coding sequence is TGTGCCAGTAGTAGGTTAGCGGGAGGGCCACCCCATGAGCAGTTCTTC.

V gene TRBV27 combines with J gene TRBJ1-1, with 8 bases matching TRBD1. This CDR3 is built from 15 residues. From germline, CDR1 is MNHEY and CDR2 SMNVEV (reference sequence). V shed 4 bases, J shed 5 bases, and the junction held 9 bases outside the gene matches. DNA for the CDR3: TGTGCCAGCAGTTCATCGGACAGGGATAATACTGAAGCTTTCTTT. Its translation: CASSSSDRDNTEAFF.

This clone was seen more than once but under ten times. The V call is TRBV2, the J call TRBJ2-1; maybe TRBD2 (5 bases). Germline CDR1 SNHLY, CDR2 FYNNEI. This CDR3 comprises 13 residues. V lost 5 bases, J lost 8 bases, and 13 bases lay in between. The CDR3 protein is CASSTNLRDEQFF. Written as DNA, the CDR3 is TGTGCCAGCAGTACGAATCTGAGGGATGAGCAGTTCTTC.

The table lists this clone with a few counts. The V call is TRBV27, the J call TRBJ1-5, with D perhaps TRBD1 (5 bases). This CDR3 is 16 amino acids long. Germline loops: CDR1 MNHEY, CDR2 SMNVEV (reference sequence). V gave up 5 bases and J gave up 7 bases, with 21 bases separating them. Written as DNA, the CDR3 is TGTGCCAGCAGTCTCCTCTGGAAGGGGCGACAGCAGCCCCAGCATTTT. Residues: CASSLLWKGRQQPQHF.

This clone was detected only a few times. This sequence joins TRBV4-1 and TRBJ2-7; TRBD1 agrees at 9 bases. There are 16 residues in the CDR3. The J segment lost 4 bases and the V segment lost 5 bases, leaving 12 bases of the junction unmatched. Germline V gene sequence: CDR1 MGHRA, CDR2 YSYEKL. The CDR3 sequence is CASSAGGGTGRYEQYF. As DNA, the CDR3 is TGCGCCAGCAGCGCCGGAGGGGGGACAGGGAGATACGAGCAGTACTTC.

This clone was seen more than once but under ten times. The V and J genes are TRBV20-1 and TRBJ1-1; D gene ambiguous. Between the trimmed V and J ends, which lost 6 bases and 1 base, there was a span of 6 bases. The CDR3 extends over 11 amino acids. Germline CDR1 is DFQATT and CDR2 is SNEGSKA (reference sequence). The CDR3 bases are TGCAGTGCGGGCCAGAACACTGAAGCTTTCTTT. This gives the protein CSAGQNTEAFF.

The rearrangement uses TRBV19 and TRBJ2-7; the D is unclear. In germline, CDR1 is LNHDA, CDR2 SQIVND (reference sequence). Trimming cost V 1 base and J 3 bases, with 13 bases left between them. This CDR3 is built from 15 residues. CDR3 nucleotide sequence: TGTGCCAGTAGTATAGGCAACGACTTAGTCTACGAGCAGTACTTC. This translates into CASSIGNDLVYEQYF.

The CDR3: CASSLASGRTQETQYF. The CDR3 DNA follows: TGCGCCAGCAGCTTGGCCAGCGGGAGGACCCAAGAGACCCAGTACTTC. The rearrangement links TRBV5-1 to TRBJ2-5, with TRBD2 matching 9 bases. Trimming took 0 bases from V and 1 from J; bases not matched to a gene: 4. CDR3 length equals 16 residues. CDR1 and CDR2 from the germline V gene are SGHRS and YFSETQ.

This clone showed up just a few times. The V gene is TRBV9, the J gene TRBJ2-2; TRBD2 agrees at 9 bases. CDR3 length: 16 residues. J was trimmed by 7 bases and V by 5 bases; bases with no gene match: 12. CDR1 is SGDLS and CDR2 is YYNGEE in the germline V gene. Written as DNA, the CDR3 is TGTGCCAGCAGTGTTAGCATAGCGGGAGCTGGCGGGGAGCTGTTTTTT. Amino acids: CASSVSIAGAGGELFF.

There are a few counts of this clone. This sequence joins TRBV11-2 and TRBJ2-3; TRBD1 aligns across 7 bases. Trimming took 5 bases from V and 1 from J; bases not matched to a gene: 9. The CDR3 length is 16 residues. Germline values: CDR1 SGHAT, CDR2 FQNNGV. CDR3 DNA sequence: TGTGCCAGCAGCCGGGGAATTACAGGGGGCACAGATACGCAGTATTTT. It specifies CASSRGITGGTDTQYF.

A few counts support this clone. The rearrangement links TRBV30 to TRBJ1-5; tentatively, D is TRBD1 (5 bases). CDR3 size: 13 residues. Per germline, CDR1 GTSNPN and CDR2 SVGIG (reference sequence). V lost 1 base and J lost 7, with 11 bases in between. CDR3 in DNA: TGTGCCTGGAGTGACGGGGGTGGCCAGCCCCAGCATTTT. It is translated as CAWSDGGGQPQHF.

This clone has more than one count but fewer than ten. This rearrangement joins TRBV4-2 to TRBJ1-2; 11 positions agree with TRBD1. This CDR3 has 17 residues. Trimming removed 0 bases from V and 4 bases from J; junction bases left unmatched: 7. The V gene's germline CDR1 is LGHNA and CDR2 YNFKEQ. The CDR3 region has the DNA TGTGCCAGCAGCCAAGATCGAGGACAGGGGGCTATCTATGGCTACACCTTC. Protein: CASSQDRGQGAIYGYTF.